Listed below are T cell receptor beta chains from one sample, sequenced in a study of cytomegalovirus exposure and HLA in healthy donors. Method: immunoSEQ multiplex PCR; TCRdb's copy keeps in-frame clones and lacks some. The table includes over 150,000 clones, around 79% detected once. The sample taken for sequencing was PBMCs. The receptors shown here come from a girl between 5 and 17 years old in good health and CMV-seropositive. The CDR3 runs from the conserved cysteine through the conserved F or W. The D gene is left open where the match is weak.

j_gene: TRBJ1-1
v_gene: TRBV5-4
d_gene: -
CDR3aa: CASSSIASGDTEAFF
CDR3nt: TGTGCCAGCAGCTCTATTGCGTCTGGTGACACTGAAGCTTTCTTT

j_gene: TRBJ1-2
v_gene: TRBV6-5
d_gene: -
CDR3aa: CASSYSTIANYGYTF
CDR3nt: TGTGCCAGCAGTTACTCAACGATAGCTAACTATGGCTACACCTTC

j_gene: TRBJ2-2
v_gene: TRBV11-2
d_gene: TRBD1
CDR3aa: CASSLVSVRTGVNTGELFF
CDR3nt: TGTGCCAGCAGCTTAGTTTCGGTACGGACAGGGGTGAACACCGGGGAGCTGTTTTTT

j_gene: TRBJ2-5
v_gene: TRBV7-2
d_gene: -
CDR3aa: CASSLVLQDQETQYF
CDR3nt: TGTGCCAGCAGCTTAGTGCTTCAGGACCAAGAGACCCAGTACTTC

j_gene: TRBJ1-5
v_gene: TRBV5-4
d_gene: -
CDR3aa: CASSGQSNQPQHF
CDR3nt: TGTGCCAGCAGCGGACAGAGCAATCAGCCCCAGCATTTT

j_gene: TRBJ2-1
v_gene: TRBV7-7
d_gene: TRBD2
CDR3aa: CASSLTSGTYNEQFF
CDR3nt: TGTGCCAGCAGCTTAACTAGCGGGACCTACAATGAGCAGTTCTTC

j_gene: TRBJ1-5
v_gene: TRBV7-2
d_gene: TRBD1
CDR3aa: CASSLAGGSNQPQHF
CDR3nt: TGTGCCAGCAGCCTAGCAGGGGGTAGCAATCAGCCCCAGCATTTT

j_gene: TRBJ1-2
v_gene: TRBV10-2
d_gene: TRBD1
CDR3aa: CASGEGAQIVGYTF
CDR3nt: TGCGCCAGCGGCGAGGGGGCGCAAATAGTAGGCTACACCTTC

j_gene: TRBJ1-4
v_gene: TRBV5-4
d_gene: -
CDR3aa: CASSLVVPATNEKLFF
CDR3nt: TGTGCCAGCAGCTTGGTTGTCCCAGCAACTAATGAAAAACTGTTTTTT

j_gene: TRBJ1-1
v_gene: TRBV25-1
d_gene: -
CDR3aa: CASSDRDTEAFF
CDR3nt: TGTGCCAGCAGTGACCGGGACACTGAAGCTTTCTTT